The clone carrying this T cell receptor (beta chain) was counted at least ten times. Antigen: not known. The CDR3 runs 15 residues. Per germline, CDR1 WSHSY and CDR2 SAAADI. V lost 3 bases, J lost 4 bases, and 3 bases stayed unmatched. The record originates from a study of read filtering for tumor transcriptome and immune sequencing. Across the study: Among patients, under 20 were male and 14 female, aged roughly 45 to 85 (mean approximately 64). Study findings and constraints: Roughly four fifths of IR-seq clonotypes had one read, totaling approximately 3.3% of reads; RNA-seq: approximately 75% and 45%.

From approximately 400 ng of RNA, a library with molecular barcoded alpha/delta and beta/gamma adaptors was made. One entry per CDR3 protein, called by TCRdb with MiXCR from the reads. The repertoire holds under 80,000 distinct CDR3 sequences, with 15% to 25% as singletons. This clonotype was obtained from a donor older than 35 with multiple myeloma. The sample taken for sequencing was a population of CD138-negative cells sorted from bone marrow. The J gene is TRBJ2-1, the V gene TRBV10-2; 10 bases are a match to TRBD2. CDR3 region: CASSDGTSVYNEQFF. DNA for the CDR3: TGCGCCAGCAGTGATGGGACTAGCGTGTACAATGAGCAGTTCTTC.